This TCR beta chain was captured by sequencing in a study of blood T cell repertoires in COVID-19 (TCRdb year 2020). Context from the whole study: Samples covering the acute and convalescent phases of COVID-19 were provided by collaborators in the United States, Italy and Spain. The repertoires were released in a freely available public database intended as a resource for research on the immune response to SARS-CoV-2. The dataset comprised deeply sampled blood TCRbeta repertoires from subjects exposed to, actively infected with, or recovered from COVID-19. Nearly every sample came with metadata listing a de-identified subject ID, COVID-19 status, age in years and sex. Samples were obtained from the ongoing ImmuneRACE study (first 160 participants) and from about 1,300 subjects provided by 6 global collaborators. The prospective study material was composed of cDNA or gDNA derived from T cells, B-cell-depleted T cells, or PBMCs. Where HLA class I and class II types were available, the types were taken from metadata supplied by the sample provider, not from assay-based typing.

For CDR1 and CDR2, the germline V gene lists SGDLS and YYNGEE. The CDR3 measures 14 amino acids from cysteine to phenylalanine. Just the 42-base CDR3 DNA is kept, in frame starting at base 1. V sheds 0 bases and J sheds 7 bases, leaving 8 bases between their ends. In the prospective study, participants were about 18 to 100 years old, resided in about two dozen geographic areas of the United States, and were enrolled through a virtual design. In the prospective study, cohorts were assigned on the basis of participant-reported clinical history obtained from a screening survey and a study questionnaire. For ImmuneRACE Cohort 3, a participant was defined as recovered based on two consecutive negative NP/OP PCR tests, clearance by a healthcare professional, or resolution of symptoms. Mobile phlebotomists in the prospective study collected whole blood, serum and a nasopharyngeal or oropharyngeal swab from every participant. Participants in the prospective study had the option to provide additional blood draws and questionnaires over a 2-month period. Before DNA extraction, blood samples from the prospective study were shipped at room temperature or frozen.

The research as a whole found: Clinical and demographic metadata were provided uncurated, with the amount varying by source and participant.

This clone showed up just a few times. Its target antigen remains unknown. No base-level quality is on record; no much larger clone is a single base apart. TCRbeta CDR3 regions were amplified from genomic DNA by means of the immunoSEQ Assay, a bias-controlled multiplex PCR. The authors' pipeline ran thus. Nucleated cell counts per sample were estimated from amplification of reference gene primers within the assay. To quantify the absolute abundance of each unique TCRbeta CDR3 rearrangement, sequence reads were collapsed and filtered. Productive Simpson clonality was computed per sample as the square root of Simpson's diversity index over productive rearrangements. The table was pulled from immuneACCESS by TCRdb, which kept in-frame rearrangements only. Such tables lose some clones; where checked, under half of the loss comes from unresolved V genes, and the rest has no known cause. The V and J calls and the clone size are those of that table, but D and trimming were determined from the DNA. The sample profile shows 300,000 or so clones; around 90% of them were found once. The ten top clones hold 2.6% of the sample.

The TCR comes from a man aged 55 to 69 who had recovered from COVID-19. Sequencing input: PBMCs or T cells enriched from blood (not recorded which). Recombination connected TRBV9 to TRBJ1-6, with the D gene call left open. Here the CDR3 is given as CASSVVPINSPLHF. The sequenced DNA: TGTGCCAGCAGCGTAGTTCCTATAAATTCACCCCTCCACTTT.